The 24 T cell receptor beta chains below all came from one sample that was sequenced in a study of glioma-infiltrating T cells after dendritic cell vaccination. The time point was: after dendritic cell vaccination, including at tumor progression/relapse. Repertoires were generated with immunoSEQ multiplex PCR, while TCRdb's copy carries only in-frame clones and drops some. The repertoire holds approximately 99,000 clones, with approximately 80% as singletons. The specimen was blood, collected after dendritic cell vaccination. The receptors originated from a human donor with glioblastoma.

The chain carries TRBV19 and TRBJ1-2; TRBD1 matches at 7 bases. CDR1 and CDR2 from the germline V gene are LNHDA and SQIVND (reference sequence). V shed 9 bases, J shed 7 bases, and the junction held 5 bases outside the gene matches. This CDR3 contains 11 residues. CDR3 in DNA: TGTGCCAGCCGACAGGGATCTGGCTACACCTTC. Its translation is CASRQGSGYTF. The full variable domain, completed using reference TRBV19 and TRBJ1-2, is DGGITQSPKYLFRKEGQNVTLSCEQNLNHDAMYWYRQDPGQGLRLIYYSQIVNDFQKGDIAEGYSVSREKKESFPLTVTSAQKNPTAFYLCASRQGSGYTFGSGTRLTVV.

In DNA, the CDR3 is TGTGCCAGCAGCTTCATAGCGGGAGTGAACAATGAGCAGTTCTTC. It is translated as CASSFIAGVNNEQFF. The chain couples TRBV7-3 to TRBJ2-1; 9 bases are shared with TRBD2. Trimming at V came to 3 bases and at J to 5 bases, leaving 5 bases not matched to a gene. Germline CDR1 SGHTA, CDR2 FQGTGA. The CDR3 sequence is 15 residues long. Filled out from reference TRBV7-3 and TRBJ2-1, the complete variable domain reads GAGVSQTPSNKVTEKGKYVELRCDPISGHTALYWYRQSLGQGPEFLIYFQGTGAADDSGLPNDRFFAVRPEGSVSTLKIQRTERGDSAVYLCASSFIAGVNNEQFFGPGTRLTVL.

V and J are TRBV10-3 and TRBJ2-3; 9 nucleotides line up with TRBD2. Per the germline V gene, CDR1 is ENHRY and CDR2 is SYGVKD. Trimming cost V 2 bases and J 5 bases; bases outside gene matches: 8. This CDR3 contains 16 residues. CDR3 in amino acids: CAISEASLAGLDTQYF. CDR3 in DNA: TGTGCCATCAGTGAGGCCTCCCTAGCGGGGTTAGATACGCAGTATTTT.

The chain recombines TRBV6-5 with TRBJ1-6; D may be TRBD1 (6 bases). CDR1 MNHEY and CDR2 SVGAGI come from the germline V gene. Trimming took off 2 bases at V and 7 bases at J, with 15 bases between the two ends. This CDR3 comprises 16 residues. The CDR3 region is CASSYSPGTRNSPLHF. CDR3 sequence (DNA): TGTGCCAGCAGTTACAGCCCCGGGACACGGAATTCACCCCTCCACTTT.

This clone was picked up a small number of times. CDR3 nucleotide sequence: TGTGCCAGCAGTGTGGGAGGGAGGGGGAACACTGAAGCTTTCTTT. As protein: CASSVGGRGNTEAFF. V is TRBV6-6 and J is TRBJ1-1; maybe TRBD1 (5 bases). This CDR3 is 15 amino acids long. Trimming shortened V by 5 bases and J by 1 base, and 14 bases separated the two germline ends. Germline V gene sequence: CDR1 MNHNY, CDR2 SVGAGI (reference sequence).

This chain joins TRBV6-4 and TRBJ2-1, with a possible D match to TRBD2 (7 bases). The ends were cut back, 8 bases at V and 7 bases at J, with 21 bases in the middle. The CDR3 extends over 15 amino acids. Germline loops: CDR1 MRHNA, CDR2 SNTAGT. This CDR3 reads CASRRSGGRGNEQFF. The CDR3 nucleotides read TGTGCCAGCCGCAGGTCGGGGGGCCGGGGGAATGAGCAGTTCTTC.

The chain carries TRBV7-3 and TRBJ2-7; 7 bases are shared with TRBD1. V shed 5 bases and J 0 bases; nucleotides not matched to a gene: 4. Germline CDR1 reads SGHTA; CDR2 reads FQGTGA. The length of the CDR3 is 14 residues. This chain's CDR3 is CASSRTGSSYEQYF. CDR3 in DNA: TGTGCCAGCAGCCGGACAGGTAGCTCCTACGAGCAGTACTTC.

The chain joins TRBV5-1 to TRBJ2-3; 7 nucleotides match TRBD1. Trimming took 5 bases from V and 6 from J; bases not matched to a gene: 3. Per germline, CDR1 SGHRS and CDR2 YFSETQ. This CDR3 spans 12 amino acids. CDR3: CASSTGADTQYF. The CDR3 nucleotides are TGCGCCAGCAGTACAGGGGCGGATACGCAGTATTTT.

This chain joins TRBV27 and TRBJ2-7; 9 bases line up with TRBD2. The CDR3 extends over 18 amino acids. From germline, CDR1 is MNHEY and CDR2 SMNVEV (reference sequence). V lost 0 bases, J lost 2 bases, and 11 bases stayed unmatched. The CDR3 is CASSLSIMRGGGAYEQYF. The CDR3 region has the DNA TGTGCCAGCAGTTTATCGATAATGCGGGGCGGGGGGGCCTACGAGCAGTACTTC.

This chain links TRBV27 with TRBJ2-5; D is perhaps TRBD2 (5 bases). Germline values: CDR1 MNHEY, CDR2 SMNVEV (reference sequence). With 0 bases removed from V and 5 bases from J, the gap between germline ends came to 16 bases. This CDR3 comprises 16 residues. The CDR3 sequence is CASSLSLVAPWETQYF. CDR3 nucleotides: TGTGCCAGCAGTTTATCACTAGTTGCTCCGTGGGAGACCCAGTACTTC.

The chain links TRBV5-1 to TRBJ2-1; TRBD1 might be the D (6 bases). Germline-derived CDR1 and CDR2 are SGHRS and YFSETQ. CDR3 length: 16 residues. V dropped 1 base and J dropped 4 bases, with 15 bases sitting between them. This CDR3 is CASSLLARGSYNEQFF. CDR3 sequence (DNA): TGCGCCAGCAGCTTGCTCGCGAGGGGGTCTTACAATGAGCAGTTCTTC.

This clone was found a few times. The chain couples TRBV29-1 to TRBJ1-1; TRBD1 matches at 7 bases. The junction had 5 bases not matched to a gene; V was cut back by 3 bases and J by 4 bases. This CDR3 contains 13 residues. CDR1 and CDR2 from the germline V gene are SQVTM and ANQGSEA. The CDR3 here is CSVERTGGTEAFF. CDR3 coding DNA: TGCAGCGTTGAGAGGACAGGAGGCACTGAAGCTTTCTTT.

The CDR3 nucleotides are TGTGCCAGCGTCCACAGCTCCTACGAGCAGTACTTC. It is translated as CASVHSSYEQYF. This chain uses TRBV6-1 with TRBJ2-7; D is undetermined. Deletions cut 8 bases from V and 0 bases from J, with 8 bases between. Germline-derived CDR1 and CDR2 are MNHNS and SASEGT. This CDR3 spans 12 amino acids.

The rearrangement joins TRBV5-1 to TRBJ2-3; 11 nucleotides line up with TRBD2. J lost 7 bases, V lost 4 bases, and 5 bases had no gene match. This CDR3 has 14 residues. Germline CDR1 and CDR2: SGHRS and YFSETQ. CDR3 in DNA: TGCGCCAGCAGCCTTAGCGGGGGGGCCCATACGCAGTATTTT. Residues: CASSLSGGAHTQYF.

The J gene is TRBJ1-2, the V gene TRBV5-1; D remains unclear. CDR1 is SGHRS and CDR2 is YFSETQ in the germline V gene. V was trimmed by 4 bases and J by 8 bases, leaving 15 bases between them. The CDR3 totals 13 residues. CDR3 coding DNA: TGCGCCAGCAGCGGGAGTTGGGTAGAAGGCTACACCTTC. Translated, it gives CASSGSWVEGYTF.

The chain joins TRBV5-1 to TRBJ2-7; perhaps TRBD2 as D (6 bases). The germline gives CDR1 SGHRS, CDR2 YFSETQ. Trimming shortened V by 4 bases and J by 0 bases, and 11 bases separated the two germline ends. The CDR3 is 14 residues long. CDR3 in amino acids: CASSPTRGSYEQYF. The CDR3 DNA reads as TGCGCCAGCAGCCCGACTAGGGGCTCCTACGAGCAGTACTTC.

Only one count was recorded for this clone. The V and J genes are TRBV19 and TRBJ2-1; TRBD2 is a possible D gene (5 bases). V lost 5 bases, J lost 0 bases, and 11 bases lay in between. The length of the CDR3 is 15 residues. Germline V lookup: CDR1 LNHDA, CDR2 SQIVND (reference sequence). CDR3 in DNA: TGTGCCAGTAGTGACCCAACTAGCTCCTACAATGAGCAGTTCTTC. Translating it yields CASSDPTSSYNEQFF.

This chain uses TRBV7-8 with TRBJ2-7; 11 bases map to TRBD2. Germline V CDR1 and CDR2: SGHVS, FQNEAQ. The CDR3 loop spans 14 amino acids. V lost 5 bases, J lost 3 bases, and 3 bases stayed unmatched. CDR3 bases: TGTGCCAGCAGCCTACTAGCGGGAGACTACGAGCAGTACTTC. It encodes CASSLLAGDYEQYF. Using reference TRBV7-8 and TRBJ2-7 for the parts outside the CDR3, the full variable domain is GAGVSQSPRYKVAKRGQDVALRCDPISGHVSLFWYQQALGQGPEFLTYFQNEAQLDKSGLPSDRFFAERPEGSVSTLKIQRTQQEDSAVYLCASSLLAGDYEQYFGPGTRLTVT.

A single count supports this clone. The V call is TRBV7-9, the J call TRBJ2-7; a possible D gene is TRBD1 (6 bases). V was pared by 4 bases and J by 0 bases, with 19 bases between. CDR1 and CDR2 from the germline V gene are SEHNR and FQNEAQ (reference sequence). The CDR3 sequence is 17 residues long. Written as DNA, the CDR3 is TGTGCCAGCAGCTCGACGTACGGGACAAGGGTCTCCTACGAGCAGTACTTC. This encodes CASSSTYGTRVSYEQYF.

This chain links TRBV6-1 with TRBJ1-1, with D possibly matching TRBD1 (6 bases). The germline CDR1 and CDR2 sequences are MNHNS and SASEGT. The V end was cut by 4 bases, the J end by 4 bases, with 13 bases between. The CDR3 is made up of 14 amino acids. In DNA, the CDR3 is TGTGCCAGCAGTGCCAAACAGGGTCGCACTGAAGCTTTCTTT. It is translated as CASSAKQGRTEAFF.

The chain uses TRBV25-1 and TRBJ1-2; weak D call: TRBD1 (5 bases). The CDR3 runs to 12 residues. Germline lookup yields CDR1 MGHDK and CDR2 SYGVNS. V was clipped by 1 base and J by 5 bases, with 5 bases between them. CDR3 sequence reads: CASSESGYGYTF. The CDR3 DNA follows: TGTGCCAGCAGTGAATCAGGGTATGGCTACACCTTC.

This rearrangement joins TRBV7-9 to TRBJ2-1, with 12 bases matching TRBD2. The germline gives CDR1 SEHNR, CDR2 FQNEAQ (reference sequence). Trimming at V came to 5 bases and at J to 0 bases, leaving 8 bases not matched to a gene. The CDR3 spans 18 residues. The CDR3 DNA is TGTGCCAGCAGCCTAACTAGCGGGGGGTGGGGCTCCTACAATGAGCAGTTCTTC. It encodes CASSLTSGGWGSYNEQFF.

The chain combines TRBV27 with TRBJ1-3, with 7 bases matching TRBD1. V lost 6 bases to trimming and J lost 3 bases; unmatched junction nucleotides: 23. The V gene's germline CDR1 is MNHEY and CDR2 SMNVEV (reference sequence). This CDR3 is 20 amino acids long. CDR3 coding DNA: TGTGCCAGCAGCTCGACCCTGGCAGGGGGTTTGACCACTCTTGGAAACACCATATATTTT. It is translated as CASSSTLAGGLTTLGNTIYF.

The V gene is TRBV18, the J gene TRBJ2-7; a possible D gene is TRBD1 (5 bases). The CDR3 runs to 15 residues. Germline V gives CDR1 KGHSH, CDR2 LQKENI. Trimming cost V 0 bases and J 3 bases, with 12 bases left between them. CDR3 in amino acids: CASSPPGAGIYEQYF. Written as DNA, the CDR3 is TGTGCCAGCTCACCACCAGGTGCAGGGATCTACGAGCAGTACTTC. Together with reference TRBV18 and TRBJ2-7, the CDR3 gives the full variable domain: NAGVMQNPRHLVRRRGQEARLRCSPMKGHSHVYWYRQLPEEGLKFMVYLQKENIIDESGMPKERFSAEFPKEGPSILRIQQVVRGDSAAYFCASSPPGAGIYEQYFGPGTRLTVT.